The 8 T cell receptor beta chains given below trace back to one sample, sequenced in a study of Ad26.COV2.S vaccination and SARS-CoV-2 variants. The treatment denotes: around 19 received Ad26.COV2.S at low or high dose, single or two shots; roughly 5 received placebo; per-sample allocation not given. Collection of the samples took place on day 63 after the first injection of vaccine or placebo. The repertoire was sequenced with immunoSEQ multiplex PCR; TCRdb's copy has only in-frame clones and lacks some. The data show some 390,000 clones, more than 85% seen once. The material was peripheral blood, obtained in a trial of Ad26.COV2.S vaccine versus placebo. The receptors were gathered from a person between 18 and 65 years old who received the Ad26.COV2.S COVID-19 vaccine or a placebo.

The rearrangement joins TRBV13 to TRBJ1-1, with D uncertain. The CDR3 is 13 residues long. The V gene lost 6 bases and the J gene lost 1 base, with 9 bases spanning the gap. Germline CDR1 reads PRHDT; CDR2 reads FYEKMQ (reference sequence). The CDR3 DNA reads TGTGCCAGCAGAGGGAGGAAGAACACTGAAGCTTTCTTT. Translated, it gives CASRGRKNTEAFF.

This chain connects TRBV6-5 to TRBJ2-2; the match to TRBD1 covers 8 bases. CDR1 is MNHEY, CDR2 SVGAGI, per germline. V lost 4 bases, J lost 3 bases, and 7 bases stayed unmatched. The CDR3 sequence is 16 residues long. CDR3 region: CASSSRQGLDTGELFF. The DNA of the CDR3 is TGTGCCAGCAGTTCGCGACAGGGGTTGGACACCGGGGAGCTGTTTTTT.

The sample holds a few counts of this clone. This chain links TRBV9 with TRBJ1-2, with TRBD1 matching 9 bases. V shed 0 bases and J 4 bases; nucleotides not matched to a gene: 4. CDR3 length: 15 amino acids. Germline loops: CDR1 SGDLS, CDR2 YYNGEE. CDR3 in amino acids: CASSVDGTGTYGYTF. For the CDR3, the DNA is TGTGCCAGCAGCGTAGATGGGACAGGGACCTATGGCTACACCTTC.

This rearrangement joins TRBV6-6 to TRBJ1-6, with 7 bases that match TRBD1. The CDR3 has 14 amino acids. From germline, CDR1 is MNHNY and CDR2 SVGAGI (reference sequence). V shed 6 bases and J 7 bases; nucleotides not matched to a gene: 6. CDR3 DNA: TGTGCCAGCAGCTACAGGGGTAGAAATTCACCCCTCCACTTT. Translation: CASSYRGRNSPLHF.

About this clone itself: A much larger clone sits a single nucleotide away, making a read error possible. The V call is TRBV12-3 or TRBV12-4, the J call TRBJ1-5; possible D gene TRBD1, 5 bases. The CDR3 has 11 amino acids. V lost 3 bases and J 8 bases, leaving 5 bases between the germline ends. CDR3 bases: TGTGCCAGCAGTTTGGGGGAGCCCCAGCATTTT. It codes for CASSLGEPQHF.

This chain connects TRBV27 to TRBJ2-7, with 10 bases lining up with TRBD1. This CDR3 region has 16 residues. Germline V gene sequence: CDR1 MNHEY, CDR2 SMNVEV (reference sequence). Unmatched junction bases numbered 8, after V lost 3 bases and J lost 3 bases. The CDR3 here is CASSFSGQGRNYEQYF. In nucleotides, the CDR3 is TGTGCCAGCAGTTTCTCGGGACAGGGGCGAAACTACGAGCAGTACTTC.

This chain joins TRBV5-6 and TRBJ2-1; D remains ambiguous. V lost 2 bases and J lost 7, with 4 bases in between. Per the germline V gene, CDR1 is SGHDT and CDR2 is YYEEEE. CDR3 size: 11 residues. The CDR3 loop reads CASSFRNEQFF. The CDR3 DNA reads as TGTGCCAGCAGCTTTAGGAATGAGCAGTTCTTC.

The V call is TRBV19, the J call TRBJ1-5; 8 bases align to TRBD1. J was trimmed by 6 bases and V by 4 bases; bases with no gene match: 11. The CDR3 length is 16 residues. Germline V gene data show CDR1 as LNHDA and CDR2 as SQIVND (reference sequence). CDR3: CASSTNSGQGGQPQHF. CDR3 DNA: TGTGCCAGTAGTACCAACTCCGGACAGGGCGGTCAGCCCCAGCATTTT.